The clone carrying this TCR beta chain was observed a single time. Its antigen remains unknown. This entry comes from a study of T cell responses to AZD1222 COVID-19 vaccine. General study points: The breadth and depth of Spike-specific TCRs increased once two AZD1222 doses had been given. White British people made up most donors, females outnumbered males, and clonal diversity was possibly underestimated. Repertoire sampling occurred only after the peak T cell response.

CDR1 MGHRA and CDR2 YSYEKL come from the germline V gene. The CDR3 runs 12 residues. V lost 4 bases and J 13 bases, leaving 14 bases between the germline ends. The repertoire was sequenced with immunoSEQ multiplex PCR; TCRdb's copy has only in-frame clones and lacks some. Found here are some 100,000 clones, approximately 87% of them singletons; the top ten hold approximately 15%. The sample in question was peripheral blood, obtained on day 0 of AZD1222 vaccination. The clonotype originates from an adult in good health. This chain uses TRBV4-1 with TRBJ2-1; a possible D gene is TRBD2 (5 bases). CDR3 coding DNA: TGCGCCAGCAGCCCTGGGCCGGAGGTTCAGTTCTTC. Its protein product is CASSPGPEVQFF.